Listed below are T cell receptor beta chains from one sample, sequenced in a study of T-cell reconstitution after alpha-beta-depleted transplantation in children. Using its own MiXCR run on the PCR reads, TCRdb lists one record per CDR3 protein. The table shows about 580,000 distinct CDR3 sequences, with 20% to 25% occurring only once. Specimen: PBMCs, mostly from graft donor cells, collected 360 days after TCRalphabeta/CD19-depleted stem cell transplant. These receptors were taken from a boy in the first two years of life who had a stem cell transplant for acute myeloid leukemia, so the T cells may come from the graft donor. Each CDR3 is given with its conserved first and last residue. The D gene is left open where the match is weak. Not every row has a clone size; where given, it reads once, few, many or a size class.

TRBV12-3/TRBV12-4,TRBD1,.,TRBJ1-6,TGTGCCAGCAGTTTAGGGAGGCAGGGGGCCGCCCCTAATTCACCCCTCCACTTT,CASSLGRQGAAPNSPLHF
TRBV21-1,.,.,TRBJ2-5,TGTGCCAGCACCATGAAAGGACTGTCACAAGAGACCCAGTACTTC,CASTMKGLSQETQYF
TRBV29-1,.,.,TRBJ1-2,TGCAGCGATATACAGGGACCTAACTATGGCTACACCTTC,CSDIQGPNYGYTF
TRBV6-5,TRBD1,many,TRBJ1-6,TGTGCCAGCAGTTACTCTCTTGGGACAGCCTACAATTCACCCCTCCACTTT,CASSYSLGTAYNSPLHF
TRBV28,.,.,TRBJ2-2,TGTGCCAGCAGCCACAGCCCTCCACAGGCCGGGGAGCTGTTTTTT,CASSHSPPQAGELFF
TRBV25-1,.,many,TRBJ2-3,TGTGCCAGCAGTGAATGGCTTACGGGAAGCACAGATACGCAGTATTTT,CASSEWLTGSTDTQYF
TRBV12-3/TRBV12-4,.,.,TRBJ1-5,TGTGCCAGCAGATGGGATGTGAGCAATCAGCCCCAGCATTTT,CASRWDVSNQPQHF
TRBV20-1,.,.,TRBJ1-5,TGCAGTGCTAGATGGGCTTCACTCAATCAGCCCCAGCATTTT,CSARWASLNQPQHF
TRBV12-3/TRBV12-4,TRBD1,many,TRBJ2-7,TGTGCCAGCAGTTCCTCACTCCCGGGACAGGGGTACGAGCAGTACTTC,CASSSSLPGQGYEQYF
TRBV12-3/TRBV12-4,TRBD2,many,TRBJ2-1,TGTGCCAGCAGAACCGGGGGACTAGCGTTCTACAATGAGCAGTTCTTC,CASRTGGLAFYNEQFF
TRBV29-1,.,.,TRBJ2-3,TGCAGCGTTGAGGCAGGGCAAGCAGATACGCAGTATTTT,CSVEAGQADTQYF
TRBV5-1,.,few,TRBJ2-6,TGCGCCAGCAGCTTGGAAGCCCCTTCTGGGGCCAACGTCCTGACTTTC,CASSLEAPSGANVLTF
TRBV5-8,.,.,TRBJ1-2,TGTGCCAGCAGCTTCGGGACCGCTAACTATGGCTACACCTTC,CASSFGTANYGYTF
TRBV7-9,.,few,TRBJ2-1,TGTGCCAGCAGCCTAGATTATCGGTCGAATGAGCAGTTCTTC,CASSLDYRSNEQFF
TRBV20-1,.,.,TRBJ2-1,TGCAGTGCTAGCTTCCTCTTCTCCTACAATGAGCAGTTCTTC,CSASFLFSYNEQFF
TRBV12-3/TRBV12-4,.,.,TRBJ1-2,TGTGCCAGCAGTTTCCTGATTGGTACCTACTATGGCTACACCTTC,CASSFLIGTYYGYTF
TRBV20-1,.,few,TRBJ2-7,TGCAGTGCTAGAGAGGGCAGTTTTTACGAGCAGTACTTC,CSAREGSFYEQYF
TRBV20-1,TRBD2,.,TRBJ2-5,TGCAGTGCTAGTTCCAGCGGGGGTCAGACCCAGTACTTC,CSASSSGGQTQYF